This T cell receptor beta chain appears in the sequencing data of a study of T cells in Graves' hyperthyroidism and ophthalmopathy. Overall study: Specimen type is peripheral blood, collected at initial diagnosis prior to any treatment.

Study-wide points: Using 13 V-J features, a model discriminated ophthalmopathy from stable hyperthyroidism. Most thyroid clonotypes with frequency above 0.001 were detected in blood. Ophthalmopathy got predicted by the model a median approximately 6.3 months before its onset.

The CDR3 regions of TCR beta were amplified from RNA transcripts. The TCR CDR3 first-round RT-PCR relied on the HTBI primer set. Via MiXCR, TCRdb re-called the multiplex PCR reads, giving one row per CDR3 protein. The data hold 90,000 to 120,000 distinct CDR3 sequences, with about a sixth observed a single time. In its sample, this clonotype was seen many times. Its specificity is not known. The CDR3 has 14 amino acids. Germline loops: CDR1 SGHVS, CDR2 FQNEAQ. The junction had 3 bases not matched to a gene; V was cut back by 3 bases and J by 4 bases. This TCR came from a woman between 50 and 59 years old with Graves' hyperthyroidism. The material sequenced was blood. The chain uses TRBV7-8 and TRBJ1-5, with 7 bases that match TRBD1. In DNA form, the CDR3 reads TGTGCCAGCAGCTTGGACAGGATGAATCAGCCCCAGCATTTT. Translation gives CASSLDRMNQPQHF.